This entry lists 12 T cell receptor beta chains sequenced from one sample in a study of blood T cell repertoires in COVID-19. Assay used: immunoSEQ multiplex PCR; TCRdb lists only in-frame clones, some missing. The table shows about 160,000 clones, with 75% to 90% occurring only once. The sample comprised PBMCs or T cells enriched from blood (not recorded which). The receptors come from a woman between 40 and 55 years old who had been exposed to COVID-19.

The chain is built from TRBV5-4 and TRBJ2-1; maybe TRBD2 (5 bases). Per the germline V gene, CDR1 is SGHNT and CDR2 is YYREEE (reference sequence). Trimming took off 4 bases at V and 10 bases at J, with 18 bases between the two ends. The CDR3 length is 14 residues. The CDR3, as DNA: TGTGCCAGCAGCCGAATCGACCTCGGCGGGGAGCAGTTCTTC. Translating it yields CASSRIDLGGEQFF.

The chain recombines TRBV7-2 with TRBJ2-7, with D maybe TRBD1 (6 bases). CDR1 is SGHTA and CDR2 is FQGNSA in the germline V gene. The CDR3 runs to 15 residues. The ends were cut back, 8 bases at V and 4 bases at J, with 21 bases in the middle. The CDR3 bases are TGTGCCAGCCAGCCGTCGACAGGCACCACTTACGAGCAGTACTTC. Translated: CASQPSTGTTYEQYF.

V and J are TRBV11-2 and TRBJ1-1; D is unresolved. V lost 1 base, J lost 9 bases, and 9 bases lay in between. CDR3 length: 12 amino acids. CDR1 and CDR2 (germline): SGHAT, FQNNGV. CDR3 nucleotides: TGTGCCAGCAGCTTAGTGACAATAAAAGCTTTCTTT. As protein: CASSLVTIKAFF.

The chain combines TRBV29-1 with TRBJ1-1, with 11 nucleotides matching TRBD1. The trim removed 6 bases at V and 3 bases at J, leaving 9 bases unmatched. Germline CDR1 and CDR2: SQVTM and ANQGSEA. The CDR3 is 15 amino acids. The CDR3 DNA reads as TGCAGCGTGCGAGGGACAGGGGGGCCGGACACTGAAGCTTTCTTT. It yields the protein CSVRGTGGPDTEAFF.

V and J are TRBV6-5 and TRBJ1-1; TRBD1 aligns across 8 bases. The junction had 15 bases not matched to a gene; V was cut back by 8 bases and J by 7 bases. The CDR3 covers 15 residues. Germline CDR1 MNHEY, CDR2 SVGAGI. The CDR3 coding sequence is TGTGCCAGCGCCTGGACAGGGAAGTTTGGTGATGAAGCTTTCTTT. Its protein product is CASAWTGKFGDEAFF.

The chain recombines TRBV19 with TRBJ2-3; 10 bases align to TRBD2. Trimming removed 6 bases from V and 6 bases from J; junction bases left unmatched: 6. Per germline, CDR1 LNHDA and CDR2 SQIVND (reference sequence). The CDR3 has 14 residues. The CDR3 DNA reads TGTGCCAGTAGATCGAGCGGGGGGGCGGATACGCAGTATTTT. This translates into CASRSSGGADTQYF.

The chain's CDR3 is CASSLLSGLNTEAFF. The CDR3, as DNA: TGTGCCAGCAGTTTACTCTCCGGGTTGAACACTGAAGCTTTCTTT. This chain joins TRBV27 and TRBJ1-1; D is unclear. V lost 2 bases and J 0 bases, leaving 10 bases between the germline ends. Germline V lookup: CDR1 MNHEY, CDR2 SMNVEV (reference sequence). The CDR3 consists of 15 residues.

The V and J genes are TRBV2 and TRBJ1-6; TRBD1 is a possible D gene (6 bases). The germline CDR1 and CDR2 sequences are SNHLY and FYNNEI. The CDR3 runs to 14 residues. The ends were cut back, 6 bases at V and 5 bases at J, with 11 bases in the middle. The CDR3 loop is CASSLPGDNSPLHF. The CDR3 bases are TGTGCCAGCAGCCTCCCAGGGGATAATTCACCCCTCCACTTT.

The chain has TRBV28 and TRBJ1-4; D unresolved. This CDR3 region has 14 residues. Germline V gives CDR1 MDHEN, CDR2 SYDVKM. Trimming stripped 4 bases from V and 3 bases from J, with 9 bases between. The CDR3 loop reads CASSSPRSNEKLFF. The CDR3 DNA is TGTGCCAGCAGTTCCCCCAGATCTAATGAAAAACTGTTTTTT.

This clone appeared once. This chain connects TRBV5-1 to TRBJ1-2, with 7 bases identical to TRBD1. This CDR3 has 15 residues. Germline loops: CDR1 SGHRS, CDR2 YFSETQ. The V gene end was trimmed by 3 bases and the J gene end by 2 bases; junction bases not matched to a gene: 7. CDR3 residues: CASSSRQGSNYGYTF. In nucleotides, the CDR3 is TGCGCCAGCAGCTCCCGACAGGGCTCCAACTATGGCTACACCTTC.

The chain combines TRBV5-5 with TRBJ1-4; D call uncertain. CDR1 and CDR2 (germline): SGHKS, YYEKEE (reference sequence). The CDR3 loop spans 15 amino acids. V was trimmed by 5 bases and J by 4 bases, leaving 15 bases between them. The CDR3 loop reads CASSPIPRVNEKLFF. In DNA, the CDR3 is TGTGCCAGCAGTCCAATTCCGAGGGTTAATGAAAAACTGTTTTTT.

On this clone: A junction boundary mismatches the germline segment, possibly from a read error. The chain has TRBV7-8 and TRBJ2-7; 7 bases line up with TRBD2. The CDR3 is made up of 14 amino acids. Germline assignment: CDR1 SGHVS and CDR2 FQNEAQ. The CDR3 here is CASSLAEGNYEQYF. The CDR3 region has the DNA TGTGCCAGCAGCCTAGCGGAGGGAAACTACGAGCAGTACTTC. The full variable domain, in which reference TRBV7-8 and TRBJ2-7 provide the parts outside the CDR3, is GAGVSQSPRYKVAKRGQDVALRCDPISGHVSLFWYQQALGQGPEFLTYFQNEAQLDKSGLPSDRFFAERPEGSVSTLKIQRTQQEDSAVYLCASSLAEGNYEQYFGPGTRLTVT.